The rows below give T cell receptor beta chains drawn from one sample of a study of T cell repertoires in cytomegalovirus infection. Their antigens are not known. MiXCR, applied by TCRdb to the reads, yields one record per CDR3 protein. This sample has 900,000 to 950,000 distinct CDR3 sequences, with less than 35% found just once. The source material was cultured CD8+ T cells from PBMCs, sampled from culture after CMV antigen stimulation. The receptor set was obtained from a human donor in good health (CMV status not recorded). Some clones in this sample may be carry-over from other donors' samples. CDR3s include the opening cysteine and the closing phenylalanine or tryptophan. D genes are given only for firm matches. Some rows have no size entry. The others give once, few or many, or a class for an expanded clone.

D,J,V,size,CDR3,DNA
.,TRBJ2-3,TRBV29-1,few,CSVVTGVSTDTQYF,TGCAGCGTTGTGACAGGCGTAAGCACAGATACGCAGTATTTT
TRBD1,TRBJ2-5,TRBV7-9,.,CASSLRQGSRETQYF,TGTGCCAGCAGCCTCCGACAGGGATCTCGAGAGACCCAGTACTTC
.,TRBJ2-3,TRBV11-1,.,CASSLASGQPTDTQYF,TGTGCCAGCAGCCTAGCTTCTGGACAGCCCACAGATACGCAGTATTTT
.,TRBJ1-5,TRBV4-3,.,CASSQVLIAGGESNQPQHF,TGCGCCAGCAGCCAAGTATTAATTGCTGGGGGTGAGAGCAATCAGCCCCAGCATTTT
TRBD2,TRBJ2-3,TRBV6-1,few,CASSEELAGGLNTQYF,TGTGCCAGCAGTGAAGAACTAGCGGGGGGGCTGAATACGCAGTATTTT
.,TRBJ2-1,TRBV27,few,CASSLGRLWDEQFF,TGTGCCAGCAGTTTAGGAAGACTATGGGATGAGCAGTTCTTC
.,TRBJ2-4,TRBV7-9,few,CASSLPGQMDF,TGTGCCAGCAGCCTCCCGGGCCAAATGGACTTC
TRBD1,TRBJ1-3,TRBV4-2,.,CASSAGTGPGNTIYF,TGTGCCAGCTCCGCCGGGACAGGGCCTGGAAACACCATATATTTT
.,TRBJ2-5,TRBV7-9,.,CASSSGEGQETQYF,TGTGCCAGCAGCTCCGGCGAGGGCCAAGAGACCCAGTACTTC
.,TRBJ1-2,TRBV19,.,CAMGGTQAGGYTF,TGTGCCATGGGCGGGACCCAAGCCGGGGGCTACACCTTC
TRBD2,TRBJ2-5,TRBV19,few,CASSPSGGFLETQYF,TGTGCCAGTAGTCCCAGCGGGGGATTTTTAGAGACCCAGTACTTC
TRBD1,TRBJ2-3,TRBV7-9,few,CASSPEGDSLYTQYF,TGTGCCAGCAGCCCCGAGGGGGACAGTCTCTATACGCAGTATTTT
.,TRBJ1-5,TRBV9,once,CASSVLGIGQPQHF,TGTGCCAGCAGCGTACTGGGGATAGGACAGCCCCAGCATTTT
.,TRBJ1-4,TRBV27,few,CASSPSWVGLGTNEKLFF,TGTGCCAGCAGTCCCTCATGGGTGGGTTTAGGAACTAATGAAAAACTGTTTTTT
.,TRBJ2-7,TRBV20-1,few,CSASLRQDEQYF,TGCAGTGCTAGTCTAAGACAGGACGAGCAGTACTTC
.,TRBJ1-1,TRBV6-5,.,CASSYQGQGTEAFF,TGTGCCAGCAGTTACCAGGGGCAGGGCACTGAAGCTTTCTTT
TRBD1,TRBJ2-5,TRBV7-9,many,CASSLKAGGEQETQYF,TGTGCCAGCAGCTTAAAAGCAGGGGGCGAACAAGAGACCCAGTACTTC
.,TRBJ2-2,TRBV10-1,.,CASSEAFGQGGTGELFF,TGCGCCAGCAGTGAGGCGTTCGGACAGGGAGGGACCGGGGAGCTGTTTTTT
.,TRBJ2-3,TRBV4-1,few,CASSQVQYSDTQYF,TGCGCCAGCAGCCAAGTGCAGTATTCGGATACGCAGTATTTT
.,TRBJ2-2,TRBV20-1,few,CSASPGVYAGELFF,TGCAGTGCTAGCCCCGGGGTCTATGCCGGGGAGCTGTTTTTT
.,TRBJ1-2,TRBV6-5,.,CASSPGVYRQGYTF,TGTGCCAGCAGCCCAGGGGTATATAGGCAAGGCTACACCTTC
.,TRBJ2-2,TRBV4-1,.,CASSHDGELFF,TGCGCCAGCAGCCACGACGGGGAGCTGTTTTTT
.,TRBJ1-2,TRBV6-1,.,CASSSDEADVYGYTF,TGTGCCAGCAGTTCCGATGAGGCAGACGTCTATGGCTACACCTTC
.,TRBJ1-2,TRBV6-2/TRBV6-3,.,CASSYKETYGYTF,TGTGCCAGCAGTTACAAGGAGACCTATGGCTACACCTTC
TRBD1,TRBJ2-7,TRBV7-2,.,CASSVSTGGLNEQYF,TGTGCCAGCAGCGTATCTACAGGGGGTCTTAACGAGCAGTACTTC
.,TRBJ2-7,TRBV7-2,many,CASSPSGSYEQYF,TGTGCCAGCAGCCCCTCAGGATCCTACGAGCAGTACTTC
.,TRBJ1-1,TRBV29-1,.,CSVEDTVRTEAFF,TGCAGCGTTGAAGACACAGTGAGAACTGAAGCTTTCTTT
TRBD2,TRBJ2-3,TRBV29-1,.,CSVESLAGVTDTQYF,TGCAGCGTTGAATCCCTAGCGGGGGTGACAGATACGCAGTATTTT
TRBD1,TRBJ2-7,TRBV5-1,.,CASSASDRGLSYEQYF,TGCGCCAGCAGCGCCTCGGACAGGGGGCTCTCCTACGAGCAGTACTTC
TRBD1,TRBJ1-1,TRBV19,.,CASKLRGQGRTEAFF,TGTGCCAGTAAATTGAGGGGGCAGGGTCGCACTGAAGCTTTCTTT
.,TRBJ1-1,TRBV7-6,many,CASSPLGGMTEAFF,TGTGCCAGCAGCCCTCTCGGAGGGATGACTGAAGCTTTCTTT
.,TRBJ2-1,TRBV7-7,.,CASSSAGPYPYNEQFF,TGTGCTAGCAGCTCAGCAGGTCCCTACCCGTACAATGAGCAGTTCTTC
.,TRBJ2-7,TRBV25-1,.,CASSSFYRDSKIGQYF,TGTGCCAGCAGTTCGTTCTACCGGGACTCTAAAATAGGGCAGTACTTC
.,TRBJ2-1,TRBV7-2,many,CASSLRPRSWDNEQFF,TGTGCCAGCAGCCTAAGGCCCCGGTCGTGGGACAATGAGCAGTTCTTC
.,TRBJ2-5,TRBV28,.,CASSLLAGATGETQYF,TGTGCCAGCAGTTTACTCGCGGGGGCTACCGGGGAGACCCAGTACTTC
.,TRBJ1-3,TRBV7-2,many,CASSLARSSSGNTIYF,TGTGCCAGCAGCTTAGCCAGGTCCAGCTCTGGAAACACCATATATTTT
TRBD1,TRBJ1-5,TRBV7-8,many,CASSLTGGSNQPQHF,TGTGCCAGCAGCTTGACAGGGGGTAGCAATCAGCCCCAGCATTTT
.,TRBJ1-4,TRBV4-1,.,CASSQFAGDQEKLFF,TGCGCCAGCAGCCAATTTGCAGGGGATCAGGAAAAACTGTTTTTT
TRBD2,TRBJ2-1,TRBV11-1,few,CASSSGFGSGGYNEQFF,TGTGCCAGCAGCTCCGGGTTTGGTAGCGGGGGATACAATGAGCAGTTCTTC
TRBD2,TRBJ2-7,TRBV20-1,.,CSARGGTSGGTEQYF,TGCAGTGCTAGAGGGGGGACTAGCGGGGGCACCGAGCAGTACTTC
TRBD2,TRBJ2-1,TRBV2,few,CASRTSGSEQFF,TGTGCCAGCCGAACTAGCGGATCTGAACAGTTCTTC
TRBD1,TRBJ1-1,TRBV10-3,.,CAISEPGGITGEDTEAFF,TGTGCCATCAGTGAGCCAGGGGGGATCACAGGGGAGGACACTGAAGCTTTCTTT
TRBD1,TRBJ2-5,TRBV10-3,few,CAIRVDRDPQEIQYF,TGTGCCATCAGGGTGGACAGGGACCCTCAGGAGATCCAGTACTTC
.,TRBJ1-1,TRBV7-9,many,CASSSETEEAFF,TGTGCCAGCAGCTCAGAGACGGAAGAGGCTTTCTTT
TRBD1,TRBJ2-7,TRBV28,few,CASSTLGTAAYEQYF,TGTGCCAGCAGCACTCTCGGGACAGCAGCCTACGAGCAGTACTTC
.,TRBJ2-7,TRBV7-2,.,CASSLGPSHEQYF,TGTGCCAGCAGCTTAGGCCCCTCCCACGAGCAGTACTTC
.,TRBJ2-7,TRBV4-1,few,CASSQDPGDDYEQYF,TGCGCCAGCAGCCAAGACCCAGGAGATGACTACGAGCAGTACTTC
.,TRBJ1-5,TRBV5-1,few,CASSWEGGSNQPQHF,TGCGCCAGCAGCTGGGAGGGTGGAAGTAATCAGCCTCAGCATTTT
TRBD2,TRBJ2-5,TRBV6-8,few,CASSYAHPTSGGTQYF,TGTGCCAGCAGTTACGCACACCCCACTAGCGGTGGGACCCAGTACTTC
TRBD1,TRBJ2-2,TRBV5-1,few,CASSSRRGQGTGELFF,TGCGCCAGCAGCTCCCGCAGGGGGCAAGGCACCGGGGAGCTGTTTTTT
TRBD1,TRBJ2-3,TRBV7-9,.,CSHRGRTDTQYF,TGTTCACACAGGGGCCGCACAGATACGCAGTATTTT
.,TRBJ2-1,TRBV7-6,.,CASSLAWNNEQFF,TGTGCCAGCAGCTTAGCCTGGAACAATGAGCAGTTCTTC
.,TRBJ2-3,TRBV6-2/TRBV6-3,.,CASSYLGSPDTQYF,TGTGCCAGCAGTTACCTCGGTAGTCCAGATACGCAGTATTTT
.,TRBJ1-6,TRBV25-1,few,CASSEAPTGRSPLHF,TGTGCCAGCAGTGAAGCCCCCACAGGGCGGTCACCCCTCCACTTT
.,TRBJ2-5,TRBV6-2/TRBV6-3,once,CASSYATRQETQYF,TGTGCCAGCAGTTACGCGACGCGACAAGAGACCCAGTACTTC
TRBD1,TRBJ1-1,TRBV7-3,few,CASSYPTGGLGMNTEAFF,TGTGCCAGCAGCTACCCGACAGGGGGGTTAGGAATGAACACTGAAGCTTTCTTT
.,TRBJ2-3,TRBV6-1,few,CASSEFTRGSTDTQYF,TGTGCCAGCAGTGAATTTACCCGGGGGAGCACAGATACGCAGTATTTT
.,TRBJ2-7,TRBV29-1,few,CSVEAPGTYEQYF,TGCAGCGTTGAGGCTCCTGGAACCTACGAGCAGTACTTC
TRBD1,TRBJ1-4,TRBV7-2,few,CASSLIPGGRGEKLFF,TGTGCCAGCAGCCTAATCCCAGGGGGCCGGGGTGAAAAACTGTTTTTT